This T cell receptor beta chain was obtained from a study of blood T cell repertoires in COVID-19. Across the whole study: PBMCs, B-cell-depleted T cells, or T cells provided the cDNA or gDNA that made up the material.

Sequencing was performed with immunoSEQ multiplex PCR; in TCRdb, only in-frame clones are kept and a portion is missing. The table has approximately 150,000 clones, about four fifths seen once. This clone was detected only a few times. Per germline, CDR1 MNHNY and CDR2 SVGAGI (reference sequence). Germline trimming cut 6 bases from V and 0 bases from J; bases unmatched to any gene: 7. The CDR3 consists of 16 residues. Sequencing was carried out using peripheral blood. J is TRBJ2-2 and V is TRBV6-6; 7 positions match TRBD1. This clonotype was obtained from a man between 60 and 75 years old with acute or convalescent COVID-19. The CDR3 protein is CASSSRQGANTGELFF. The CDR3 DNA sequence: TGTGCCAGCAGCTCCCGACAGGGTGCGAACACCGGGGAGCTGTTTTTT.